Listed below are T cell receptor beta chains from one sample, sequenced in a study of T-cell reconstitution after alpha-beta-depleted transplantation in children. MiXCR, run by TCRdb on the PCR reads, gives a single entry per CDR3 protein. The profile shows 440,000 or so distinct CDR3 sequences, over 40% of them singletons. The sequenced sample was PBMCs, obtained before TCRalphabeta/CD19-depleted stem cell transplant. The receptors here all came from a girl aged 2-10 years with aplastic anemia, due to receive a stem cell transplant. The CDR3 runs from the conserved cysteine through the conserved F or W. A D gene is named only where the DNA matches it firmly. Clone size is stated in some rows and not others, as once, few, many or a class when expanded.

>TRBV11-2|TRBJ2-2|NA|NA
CASSLVRQTGELFF
TGTGCCAGCAGCTTAGTGAGACAGACAGGGGAGCTGTTTTTT
>TRBV20-1|TRBJ2-4|NA|many
CSEWGGLRGDIQYF
TGCAGCGAATGGGGGGGCCTGCGAGGTGACATTCAGTACTTC
>TRBV27|TRBJ1-1|TRBD1|NA
CASSAPETGTVNTEAFF
TGTGCCAGCAGTGCCCCCGAAACCGGGACAGTGAACACTGAAGCTTTCTTT
>TRBV7-9|TRBJ2-1|NA|once
CANSLYTNHRNEQFF
TGTGCCAACAGCTTATACACTAACCACCGGAATGAGCAGTTCTTC
>TRBV20-1|TRBJ2-1|TRBD1|NA
CSARDFGQGSYNEQFF
TGCAGTGCTAGAGACTTTGGACAGGGGTCCTACAATGAGCAGTTCTTC
>TRBV4-1|TRBJ1-2|NA|many
CASSQARQPANYGYTF
TGCGCCAGCAGCCAAGCCAGGCAACCAGCTAACTATGGCTACACCTTC
>TRBV20-1|TRBJ2-1|NA|NA
CSARDTRSEYNEQFF
TGCAGTGCTAGAGATACCCGGAGCGAGTACAATGAGCAGTTCTTC
>TRBV7-6|TRBJ2-1|NA|NA
CASSPTFPGTSNEQFF
TGTGCCAGCAGCCCGACGTTTCCCGGGACATCCAATGAGCAGTTCTTC
>TRBV27|TRBJ1-2|NA|NA
CASSPDSIGYGYTF
TGTGCCAGCAGTCCTGACAGCATTGGCTATGGCTACACCTTC
>TRBV5-1|TRBJ1-2|NA|many
CASSLDLGGADTYGYTF
TGCGCCAGCAGCTTGGACTTGGGAGGTGCGGACACCTATGGCTACACCTTC
>TRBV2|TRBJ2-6|NA|few
CASSELGASGANVLTF
TGTGCCAGCAGTGAGTTGGGGGCCTCTGGGGCCAACGTCCTGACTTTC
>TRBV7-2|TRBJ2-7|TRBD1|many
CASSLAPGGTGGREQYF
TGTGCCAGCAGCTTAGCCCCGGGCGGGACAGGGGGTCGGGAGCAGTACTTC
>TRBV6-9|TRBJ1-5|NA|NA
CASSYGENQPQHF
TGTGCCAGCAGTTATGGGGAGAATCAGCCCCAGCATTTT
>TRBV20-1|TRBJ2-7|NA|many
CSASGTDSYEQYF
TGCAGTGCTTCCGGGACCGACTCCTACGAGCAGTACTTC
>TRBV11-2|TRBJ1-1|TRBD1|many
CASSLVGTVTEAFF
TGTGCCAGCAGCTTAGTCGGGACAGTCACTGAAGCTTTCTTT
>TRBV20-1|TRBJ2-2|NA|few
CSAKGDRRERAGELFF
TGCAGTGCTAAAGGGGATCGGCGGGAAAGGGCCGGGGAGCTGTTTTTT
>TRBV20-1|TRBJ2-7|NA|few
CSARLGYEQYF
TGCAGTGCGAGGTTGGGCTACGAGCAGTACTTC
>TRBV13|TRBJ2-3|TRBD1|once
CASSLLPGQGSDTQYF
TGTGCCAGCAGCTTGTTACCGGGACAGGGGTCAGATACGCAGTATTTT
>TRBV3-1|TRBJ2-1|NA|many
CASSQNGYNEQFF
TGTGCCAGCAGCCAGAACGGCTACAATGAGCAGTTCTTC
>TRBV27|TRBJ2-7|NA|NA
CASSLMDGRFYEQYF
TGTGCCAGCAGTTTAATGGACGGCAGATTCTACGAGCAGTACTTC
>TRBV28|TRBJ2-7|NA|NA
CASSSERGKGGIYEQYF
TGTGCCAGCAGTTCCGAACGGGGGAAAGGGGGAATTTACGAGCAGTACTTC
>TRBV30|TRBJ2-7|NA|few
CAWSVGLTLQYF
TGTGCCTGGAGTGTAGGGCTCACTCTCCAGTACTTC
>TRBV14|TRBJ1-2|NA|NA
CASSQDVQGRNTF
TGTGCCAGCAGCCAGGATGTACAGGGAAGGAACACCTTC
>TRBV27|TRBJ2-3|TRBD2|NA
CASSLPRGLAGGTDTQYF
TGTGCCAGCAGCTTACCTAGGGGACTAGCGGGAGGCACAGATACGCAGTATTTT
>TRBV5-1|TRBJ2-5|NA|NA
CASSPGRAGEETQYF
TGCGCCAGCAGCCCAGGCCGGGCAGGCGAAGAGACCCAGTACTTC
>TRBV5-4|TRBJ2-4|NA|NA
CASSLDSKNIQYF
TGTGCCAGCAGCTTGGACAGCAAAAACATTCAGTACTTC
>TRBV20-1|TRBJ2-5|TRBD2|NA
CSAREKPGLAGKTQYF
TGCAGTGCTAGAGAAAAACCGGGACTAGCGGGGAAGACCCAGTACTTC
>TRBV20-1|TRBJ1-1|NA|many
CSARGGRGDTEAFF
TGCAGTGCAAGAGGCGGCCGGGGGGACACTGAAGCTTTCTTT
>TRBV5-1|TRBJ2-1|TRBD2|NA
CASSQLAGGDEQFF
TGCGCCAGCAGCCAACTAGCGGGAGGGGATGAGCAGTTCTTC
>TRBV6-1|TRBJ1-5|NA|few
CASREGGRNQPQHF
TGTGCCAGCAGGGAGGGGGGGAGGAATCAGCCCCAGCATTTT
>TRBV5-1|TRBJ1-1|NA|few
CASSLRTGYGEAFF
TGCGCCAGCAGCTTACGTACAGGGTACGGTGAAGCTTTCTTT